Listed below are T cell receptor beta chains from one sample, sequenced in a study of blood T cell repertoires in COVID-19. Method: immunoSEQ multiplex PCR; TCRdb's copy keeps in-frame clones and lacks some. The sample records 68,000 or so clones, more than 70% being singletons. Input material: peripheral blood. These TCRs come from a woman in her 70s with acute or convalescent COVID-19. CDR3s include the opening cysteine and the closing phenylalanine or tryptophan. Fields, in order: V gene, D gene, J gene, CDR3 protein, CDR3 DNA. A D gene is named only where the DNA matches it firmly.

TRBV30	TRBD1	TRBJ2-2	CACLGQLNTGELFF	TGTGCCTGCTTGGGACAGCTGAACACCGGGGAGCTGTTTTTT
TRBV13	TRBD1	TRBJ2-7	CASSLGLGLGQGIYEQYF	TGTGCCAGCAGCTTAGGCCTAGGATTGGGACAGGGGATATACGAGCAGTACTTC
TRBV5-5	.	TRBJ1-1	CASTSSPGGNTEAFF	TGTGCCAGCACCTCTAGCCCGGGTGGCAACACTGAAGCTTTCTTT
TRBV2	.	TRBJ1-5	CASSDGDRDQPQHF	TGTGCCAGCAGTGATGGAGACAGAGATCAGCCCCAGCATTTT
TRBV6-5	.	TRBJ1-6	CASSSYDSSLHF	TGTGCCAGCAGTTCCTACGACAGTTCCCTCCACTTT
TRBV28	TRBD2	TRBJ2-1	CASSPSWAGVSYNEQFF	TGTGCCAGCAGTCCCTCGTGGGCGGGAGTATCCTACAATGAGCAGTTCTTC
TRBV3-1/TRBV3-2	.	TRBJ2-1	CASSQDRSSSYNEQFF	TGTGCCAGCAGCCAAGATCGGAGCAGCTCCTACAATGAGCAGTTCTTC
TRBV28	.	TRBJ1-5	CASSLPGDFSNQPQHF	TGTGCCAGCAGTTTGCCAGGGGATTTTAGCAATCAGCCCCAGCATTTT
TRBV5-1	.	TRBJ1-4	CASSPFTGSNEKLFF	TGCGCCAGCAGCCCCTTCACAGGGTCTAATGAAAAACTGTTTTTT
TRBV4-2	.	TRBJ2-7	CASSQEWQGYEQYF	TGTGCCAGCAGCCAAGAATGGCAGGGGTACGAGCAGTACTTC
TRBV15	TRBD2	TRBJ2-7	CATSRGGLAMNEQYF	TGTGCCACCAGCAGAGGGGGACTAGCGATGAACGAGCAGTACTTC
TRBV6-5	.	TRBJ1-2	CASRRRQIETDGYTF	TGTGCCAGCAGACGCCGACAGATAGAGACGGATGGCTACACCTTC
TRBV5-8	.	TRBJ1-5	CASSLGTGTQPQHF	TGTGCCAGCAGCTTGGGCACAGGGACGCAGCCCCAGCATTTT
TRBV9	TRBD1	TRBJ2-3	CASSEAGGGTDTQYF	TGTGCCAGCAGCGAGGCAGGGGGAGGCACAGATACGCAGTATTTT
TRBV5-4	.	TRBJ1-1	CASSLQGTSMAFF	TGTGCCAGCAGCTTGCAGGGGACCTCAATGGCTTTCTTT
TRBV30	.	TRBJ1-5	CAWSPPAGTNQPQHF	TGTGCCTGGAGTCCCCCCGCGGGTACTAATCAGCCCCAGCATTTT